What follows is one T cell receptor beta chain and its context. The data are from a study of cytomegalovirus exposure and HLA in healthy donors. PCR employed 60 Vbeta and 13 Jbeta primers. TCRdb's copy holds only in-frame clones and misses some; the assay was immunoSEQ multiplex PCR. Of about 32,000 clones listed, 84% are singletons. In germline, CDR1 is MNHEY, CDR2 SMNVEV (reference sequence). This CDR3 comprises 14 residues. The junction had 3 bases not matched to a gene; V was cut back by 0 bases and J by 4 bases. The chain is built from TRBV27 and TRBJ2-7, with 7 positions matching TRBD2. The TCR comes from a woman between 18 and 29 years old in good health and CMV-seronegative. Sample: PBMCs. CDR3 bases: TGTGCCAGCAGTTTATCGACGGGGGGATACGAGCAGTACTTC. Amino acid sequence: CASSLSTGGYEQYF.